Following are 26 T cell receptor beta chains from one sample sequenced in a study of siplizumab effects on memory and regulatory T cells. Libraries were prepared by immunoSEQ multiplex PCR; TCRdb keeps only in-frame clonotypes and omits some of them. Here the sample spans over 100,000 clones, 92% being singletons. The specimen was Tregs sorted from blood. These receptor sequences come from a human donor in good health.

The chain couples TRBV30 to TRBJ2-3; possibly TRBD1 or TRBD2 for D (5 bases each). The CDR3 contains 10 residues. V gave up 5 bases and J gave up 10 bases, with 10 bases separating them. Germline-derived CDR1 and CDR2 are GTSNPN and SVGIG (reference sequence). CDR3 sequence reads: CAWGGEAQYF. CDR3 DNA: TGTGCCTGGGGGGGAGAGGCGCAGTATTTT. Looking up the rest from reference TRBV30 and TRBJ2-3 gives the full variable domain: SQTIHQWPATLVQPVGSPLSLECTVEGTSNPNLYWYRQAAGRGLQLLFYSVGIGQISSEVPQNLSASRPQDRQFILSSKKLLLSDSGFYLCAWGGEAQYFGPGTRLTVL.

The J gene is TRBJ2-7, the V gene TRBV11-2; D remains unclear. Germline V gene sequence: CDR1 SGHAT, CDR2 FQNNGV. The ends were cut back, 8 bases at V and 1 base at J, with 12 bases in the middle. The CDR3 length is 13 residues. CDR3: CASEDNQSYEQYF. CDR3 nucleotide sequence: TGTGCCAGCGAGGATAATCAGTCCTACGAGCAGTACTTC.

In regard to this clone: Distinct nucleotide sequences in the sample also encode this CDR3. The CDR3 bases are TGTGCCAGCAGCTCACAGGGCAACACTGAAGCTTTCTTT. Residues: CASSSQGNTEAFF. V and J are TRBV7-9 and TRBJ1-1; D is possibly TRBD1 (6 bases). Germline CDR1 and CDR2: SEHNR and FQNEAQ (reference sequence). V lost 4 bases, J lost 2 bases, and 8 bases lay in between. This CDR3 region has 13 residues.

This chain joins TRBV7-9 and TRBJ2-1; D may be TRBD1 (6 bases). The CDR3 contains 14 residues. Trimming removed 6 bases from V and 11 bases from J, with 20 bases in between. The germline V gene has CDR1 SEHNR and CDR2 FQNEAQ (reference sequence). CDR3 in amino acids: CASRHRDTLIQQFF. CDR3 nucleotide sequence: TGTGCCAGCAGGCACCGGGACACTTTGATTCAGCAGTTCTTC. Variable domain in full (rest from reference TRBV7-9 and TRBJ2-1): DTGVSQNPRHKITKRGQNVTFRCDPISEHNRLYWYRQTLGQGPEFLTYFQNEAQLEKSRLLSDRFSAERPKGSFSTLEIQRTEQGDSAMYLCASRHRDTLIQQFFGPGTRLTVL.

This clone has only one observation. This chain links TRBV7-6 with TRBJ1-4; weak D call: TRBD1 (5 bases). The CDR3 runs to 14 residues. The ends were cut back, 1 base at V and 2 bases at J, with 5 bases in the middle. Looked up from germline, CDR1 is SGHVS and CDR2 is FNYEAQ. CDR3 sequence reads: CASSLGGTNEKLFF. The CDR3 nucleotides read TGTGCCAGCAGCTTAGGGGGGACTAATGAAAAACTGTTTTTT.

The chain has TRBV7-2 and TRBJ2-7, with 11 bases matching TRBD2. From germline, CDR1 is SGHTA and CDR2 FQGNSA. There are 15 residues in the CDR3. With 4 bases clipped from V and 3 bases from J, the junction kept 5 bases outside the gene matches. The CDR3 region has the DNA TGTGCCAGCAGCTACACCGGGACTAGCGGCTACGAGCAGTACTTC. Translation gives CASSYTGTSGYEQYF.

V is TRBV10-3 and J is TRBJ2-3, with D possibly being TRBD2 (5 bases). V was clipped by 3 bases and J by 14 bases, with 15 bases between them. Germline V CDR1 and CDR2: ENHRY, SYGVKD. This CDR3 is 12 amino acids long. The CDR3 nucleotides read TGTGCCATCAGTGACGGGGAAGTCGGTTCGTATTTT. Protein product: CAISDGEVGSYF.

CDR3 DNA sequence: TGTGCCAGCAGCGTAGATTTTACCGGGGAGCTGTTTTTT. Its protein is CASSVDFTGELFF. This chain joins TRBV9 and TRBJ2-2; D is undetermined. This CDR3 contains 13 residues. The germline V gene has CDR1 SGDLS and CDR2 YYNGEE. V was shortened by 0 bases and J by 5 bases, with 5 bases between the two germline ends. The full variable domain, with the rest looked up from reference TRBV9 and TRBJ2-2, is DSGVTQTPKHLITATGQRVTLRCSPRSGDLSVYWYQQSLDQGLQFLIQYYNGEERAKGNILERFSAQQFPDLHSELNLSSLELGDSALYFCASSVDFTGELFFGEGSRLTVL.

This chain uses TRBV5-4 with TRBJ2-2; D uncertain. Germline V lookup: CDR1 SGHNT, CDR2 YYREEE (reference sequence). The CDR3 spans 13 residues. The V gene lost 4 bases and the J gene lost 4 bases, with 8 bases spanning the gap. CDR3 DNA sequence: TGTGCCAGCAGCGTATCTAGCACCGGGGAGCTGTTTTTT. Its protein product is CASSVSSTGELFF.

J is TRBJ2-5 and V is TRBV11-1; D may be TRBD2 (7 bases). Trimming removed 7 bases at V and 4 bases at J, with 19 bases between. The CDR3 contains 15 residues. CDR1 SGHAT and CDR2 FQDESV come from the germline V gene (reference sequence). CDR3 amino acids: CASTRGAGEGETQYF. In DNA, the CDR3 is TGTGCCAGCACCCGGGGCGCAGGGGAGGGAGAGACCCAGTACTTC. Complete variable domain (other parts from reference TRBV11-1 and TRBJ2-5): EAEVAQSPRYKITEKSQAVAFWCDPISGHATLYWYRQILGQGPELLVQFQDESVVDDSQLPKDRFSAERLKGVDSTLKIQPAELGDSAMYLCASTRGAGEGETQYFGPGTRLLVL.

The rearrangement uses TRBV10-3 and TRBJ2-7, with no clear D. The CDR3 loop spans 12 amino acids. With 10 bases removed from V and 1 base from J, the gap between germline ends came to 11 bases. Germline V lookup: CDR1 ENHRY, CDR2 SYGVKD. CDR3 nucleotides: TGTGCCACAGGAAAAGATTCCTACGAGCAGTACTTC. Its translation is CATGKDSYEQYF.

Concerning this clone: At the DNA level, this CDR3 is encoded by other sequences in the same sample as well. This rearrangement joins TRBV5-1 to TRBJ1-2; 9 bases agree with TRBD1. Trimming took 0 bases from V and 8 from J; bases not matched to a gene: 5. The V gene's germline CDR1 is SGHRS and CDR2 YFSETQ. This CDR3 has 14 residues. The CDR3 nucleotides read TGCGCCAGCAGCTTGGAACAGGGGGCGAGGGGCTACACCTTC. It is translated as CASSLEQGARGYTF. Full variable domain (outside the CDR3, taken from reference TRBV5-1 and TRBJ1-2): KAGVTQTPRYLIKTRGQQVTLSCSPISGHRSVSWYQQTPGQGLQFLFEYFSETQRNKGNFPGRFSGRQFSNSRSEMNVSTLELGDSALYLCASSLEQGARGYTFGSGTRLTVV.

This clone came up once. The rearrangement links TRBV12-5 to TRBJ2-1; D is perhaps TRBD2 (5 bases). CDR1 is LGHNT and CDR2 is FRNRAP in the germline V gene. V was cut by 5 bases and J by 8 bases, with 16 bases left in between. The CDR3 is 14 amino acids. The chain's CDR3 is CASGPLGGLYEQFF. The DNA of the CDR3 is TGTGCTAGTGGTCCACTGGGCGGGTTGTATGAGCAGTTCTTC.

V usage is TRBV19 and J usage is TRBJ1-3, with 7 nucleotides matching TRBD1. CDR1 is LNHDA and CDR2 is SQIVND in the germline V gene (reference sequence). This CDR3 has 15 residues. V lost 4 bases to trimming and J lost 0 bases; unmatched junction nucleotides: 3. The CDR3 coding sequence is TGTGCCAGTAGTAGGACAGGCCTCTCTGGAAACACCATATATTTT. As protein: CASSRTGLSGNTIYF.

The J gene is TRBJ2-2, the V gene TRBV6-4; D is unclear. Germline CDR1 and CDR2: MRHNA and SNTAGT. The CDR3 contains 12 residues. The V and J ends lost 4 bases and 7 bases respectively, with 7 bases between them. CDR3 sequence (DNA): TGTGCCAGCAGTGCCTGGGACGGGGAGCTGTTTTTT. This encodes CASSAWDGELFF.

The CDR3 sequence: CASSTSGTGYQGYTF. As DNA, the CDR3 is TGTGCCAGTAGTACTTCCGGGACAGGGTATCAAGGCTACACCTTC. V usage is TRBV19 and J usage is TRBJ1-2; 9 nucleotides align to TRBD1. CDR3 length: 15 residues. Per the germline V gene, CDR1 is LNHDA and CDR2 is SQIVND (reference sequence). V lost 4 bases and J lost 8; bases outside the gene matches: 11.

The CDR3: CASSPRNVQYTYEQYF. CDR3 nucleotide sequence: TGTGCCAGCTCACCCCGGAACGTACAATACACCTACGAGCAGTACTTC. The gene calls are TRBV18 and TRBJ2-7; D is unresolved. The CDR3 consists of 16 residues. V was cut by 3 bases and J by 2 bases, with 17 bases left in between. Germline V CDR1 and CDR2: KGHSH, LQKENI.

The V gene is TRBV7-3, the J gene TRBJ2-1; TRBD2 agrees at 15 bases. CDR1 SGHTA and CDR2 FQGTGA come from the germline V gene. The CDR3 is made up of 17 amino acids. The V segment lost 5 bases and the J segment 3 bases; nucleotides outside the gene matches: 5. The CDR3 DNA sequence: TGTGCCAGCAGCGTCGGGACTAGCGGGAGGCTCTACAATGAGCAGTTCTTC. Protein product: CASSVGTSGRLYNEQFF.

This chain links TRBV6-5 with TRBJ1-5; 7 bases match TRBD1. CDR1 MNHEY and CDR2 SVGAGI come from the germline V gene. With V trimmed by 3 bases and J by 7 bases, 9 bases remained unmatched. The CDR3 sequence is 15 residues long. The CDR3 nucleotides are TGTGCCAGCAGTTATGCGACAGGGAGGGCGCAGCCCCAGCATTTT. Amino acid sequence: CASSYATGRAQPQHF.

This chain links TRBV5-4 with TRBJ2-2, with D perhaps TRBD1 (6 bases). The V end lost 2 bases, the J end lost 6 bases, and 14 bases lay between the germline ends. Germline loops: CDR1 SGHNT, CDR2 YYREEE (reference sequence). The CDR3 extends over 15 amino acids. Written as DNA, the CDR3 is TGTGCCAGCAGCTTTAGCACAGGGTATCCCGGGGAGCTGTTTTTT. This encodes CASSFSTGYPGELFF.

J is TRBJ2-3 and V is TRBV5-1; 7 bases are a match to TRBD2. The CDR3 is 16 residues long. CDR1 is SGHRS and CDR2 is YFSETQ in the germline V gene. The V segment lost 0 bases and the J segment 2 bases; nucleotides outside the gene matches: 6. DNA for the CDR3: TGCGCCAGCAGCTTGGGGGCCAGCGGGATCACAGATACGCAGTATTTT. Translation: CASSLGASGITDTQYF.

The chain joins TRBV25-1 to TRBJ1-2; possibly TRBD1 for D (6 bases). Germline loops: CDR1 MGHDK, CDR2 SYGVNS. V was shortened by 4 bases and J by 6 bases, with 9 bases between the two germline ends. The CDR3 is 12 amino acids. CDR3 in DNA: TGTGCCAGCAGTGCCCGACAGGATGGCTACACCTTC. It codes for CASSARQDGYTF.

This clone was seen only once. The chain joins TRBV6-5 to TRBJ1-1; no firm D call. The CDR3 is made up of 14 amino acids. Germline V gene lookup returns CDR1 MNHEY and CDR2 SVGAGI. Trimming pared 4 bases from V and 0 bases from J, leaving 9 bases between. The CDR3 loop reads CASSLSGMNTEAFF. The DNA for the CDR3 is TGTGCCAGCAGTTTAAGTGGGATGAACACTGAAGCTTTCTTT.

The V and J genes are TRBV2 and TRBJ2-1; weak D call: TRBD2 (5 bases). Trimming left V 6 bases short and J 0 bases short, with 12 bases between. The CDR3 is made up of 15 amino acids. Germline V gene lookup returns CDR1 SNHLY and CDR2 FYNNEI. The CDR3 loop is CASRGASSSYNEQFF. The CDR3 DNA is TGTGCCAGCAGGGGAGCTTCAAGCTCCTACAATGAGCAGTTCTTC. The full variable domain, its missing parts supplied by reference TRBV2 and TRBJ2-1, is EPEVTQTPSHQVTQMGQEVILRCVPISNHLYFYWYRQILGQKVEFLVSFYNNEISEKSEIFDDQFSVERPDGSNFTLKIRSTKLEDSAMYFCASRGASSSYNEQFFGPGTRLTVL.

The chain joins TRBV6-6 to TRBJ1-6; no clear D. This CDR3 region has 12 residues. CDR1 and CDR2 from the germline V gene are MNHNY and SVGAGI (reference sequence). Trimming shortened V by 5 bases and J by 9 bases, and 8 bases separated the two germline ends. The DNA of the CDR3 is TGTGCCAGCAGTCCGGACCCTTCACCCCTCCACTTT. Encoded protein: CASSPDPSPLHF.

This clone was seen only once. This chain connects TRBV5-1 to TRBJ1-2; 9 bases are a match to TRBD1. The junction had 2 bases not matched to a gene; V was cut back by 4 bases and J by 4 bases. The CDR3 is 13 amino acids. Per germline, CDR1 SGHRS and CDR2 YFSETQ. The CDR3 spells CASSKGQGYGYTF. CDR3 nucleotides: TGCGCCAGCAGCAAGGGACAGGGCTATGGCTACACCTTC.